This TCR beta chain was sequenced during a study of T cell repertoires in aging, cancer and after chemotherapy. Multiplex touch-down PCR with TRB-A/B primers amplified rearranged V-D-J TRB sequences. From the multiplex PCR reads, TCRdb called clonotypes with MiXCR, one entry per CDR3 protein. The sample has approximately 11,000 distinct CDR3 sequences; 25% to 30% are singletons. This clonotype showed up just a few times. Its matching antigen is unknown. Amplification of TCR beta used genomic DNA extracted from peripheral blood. The study, taken as a whole, reports: Age-matched healthy donors had significantly more diverse, less clonal blood TCR repertoires than untreated cancer patients.

The receptor was isolated from a human donor in good health. What was sequenced was blood.

The CDR3 region has the DNA TGCAGTGCTAGAGATTCGGCGGGGAGTCAGCCCCAGCATTTT. It specifies CSARDSAGSQPQHF. The rearrangement uses TRBV20-1 and TRBJ1-5; D gene uncertain. Germline V gene sequence: CDR1 DFQATT, CDR2 SNEGSKA (reference sequence). V gave up 0 bases and J gave up 6 bases, with 12 bases separating them. The CDR3 is made up of 14 amino acids.